Here is one TCR beta chain with its context. Antigen specificity is unknown. TCRdb re-called the 5' RACE reads with MiXCR, one entry per CDR3 protein. The table shows 45,000 to 55,000 distinct CDR3 sequences, with about 7% occurring only once. This CDR3 is built from 15 residues. V dropped 0 bases and J dropped 6; count of bases not matched to a gene: 4. The V gene's germline CDR1 is SNHLY and CDR2 FYNNEI. The sample is drawn from a study of T-cell memory formation after mild COVID-19. At the level of the study: Largely, the TCR clusters proved donor specific.

Points from the study as a whole: Contracting CD4+ clones sat mainly in CM and EM; CD8+ in EMRA.

Sequenced sample: PBMCs or a T cell subset sorted from them (not recorded which). This sequence joins TRBV2 and TRBJ1-4; TRBD1 agrees at 7 bases. This clonotype was sampled from a man aged 18 to 30 who had mild COVID-19 (a few samples of this study predate the infection). Cell type and time point are not known. CDR3 DNA sequence: TGTGCCAGCAGTGAAGCAGGAGGGGGCTATGAAAAACTGTTTTTT. Amino acids: CASSEAGGGYEKLFF. Filled out from reference TRBV2 and TRBJ1-4, the complete variable domain reads EPEVTQTPSHQVTQMGQEVILRCVPISNHLYFYWYRQILGQKVEFLVSFYNNEISEKSEIFDDQFSVERPDGSNFTLKIRSTKLEDSAMYFCASSEAGGGYEKLFFGSGTQLSVL.